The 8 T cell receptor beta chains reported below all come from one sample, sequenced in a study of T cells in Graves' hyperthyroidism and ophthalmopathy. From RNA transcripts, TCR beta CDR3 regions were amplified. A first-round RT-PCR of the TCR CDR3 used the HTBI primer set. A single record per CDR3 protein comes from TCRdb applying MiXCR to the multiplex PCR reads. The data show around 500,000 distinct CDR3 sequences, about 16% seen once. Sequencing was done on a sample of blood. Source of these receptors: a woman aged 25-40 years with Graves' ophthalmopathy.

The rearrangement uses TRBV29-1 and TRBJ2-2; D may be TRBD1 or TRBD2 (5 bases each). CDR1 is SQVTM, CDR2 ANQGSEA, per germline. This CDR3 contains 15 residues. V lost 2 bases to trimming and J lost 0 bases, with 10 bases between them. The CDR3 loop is CSVETGRSNTGELFF. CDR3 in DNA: TGCAGCGTTGAAACGGGGCGGTCGAACACCGGGGAGCTGTTTTTT.

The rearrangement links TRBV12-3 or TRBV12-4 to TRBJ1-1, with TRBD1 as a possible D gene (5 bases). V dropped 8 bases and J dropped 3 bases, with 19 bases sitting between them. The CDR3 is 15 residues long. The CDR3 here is CASHLRGIGDTEAFF. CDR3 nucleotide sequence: TGTGCCAGCCACCTACGGGGCATTGGGGACACTGAAGCTTTCTTT.

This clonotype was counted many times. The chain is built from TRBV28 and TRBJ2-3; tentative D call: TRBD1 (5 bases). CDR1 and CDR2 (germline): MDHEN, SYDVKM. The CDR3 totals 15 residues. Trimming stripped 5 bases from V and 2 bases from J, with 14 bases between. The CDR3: CASSPRVSNTDTQYF. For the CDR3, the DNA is TGTGCCAGCAGTCCCAGGGTATCGAACACAGATACGCAGTATTTT.

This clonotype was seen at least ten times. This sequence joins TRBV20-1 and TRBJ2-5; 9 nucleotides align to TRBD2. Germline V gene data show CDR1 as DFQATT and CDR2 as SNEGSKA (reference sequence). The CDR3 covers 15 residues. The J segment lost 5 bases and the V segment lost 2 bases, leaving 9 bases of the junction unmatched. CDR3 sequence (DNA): TGCAGTGCTAGACTCCTCCGACTAGCGGAGGAGACCCAGTACTTC. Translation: CSARLLRLAEETQYF.

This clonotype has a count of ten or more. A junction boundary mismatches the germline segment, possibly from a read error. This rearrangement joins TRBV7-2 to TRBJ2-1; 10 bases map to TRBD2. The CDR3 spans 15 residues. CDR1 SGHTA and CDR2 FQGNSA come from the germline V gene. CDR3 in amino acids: CASSLAGAIYNEQFF. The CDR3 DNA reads TGTGCCAGCAGCCTAGCGGGAGCGATCTACAATGAGCAGTTCTTC.

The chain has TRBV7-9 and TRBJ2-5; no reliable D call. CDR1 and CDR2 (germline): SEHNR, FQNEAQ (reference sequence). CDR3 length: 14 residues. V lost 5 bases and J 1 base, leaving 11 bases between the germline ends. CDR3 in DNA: TGTGCCAGCAGCGTCGAGCAGGCCCAAGAGACCCAGTACTTC. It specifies CASSVEQAQETQYF. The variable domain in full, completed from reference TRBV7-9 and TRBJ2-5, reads DTGVSQNPRHKITKRGQNVTFRCDPISEHNRLYWYRQTLGQGPEFLTYFQNEAQLEKSRLLSDRFSAERPKGSFSTLEIQRTEQGDSAMYLCASSVEQAQETQYFGPGTRLLVL.

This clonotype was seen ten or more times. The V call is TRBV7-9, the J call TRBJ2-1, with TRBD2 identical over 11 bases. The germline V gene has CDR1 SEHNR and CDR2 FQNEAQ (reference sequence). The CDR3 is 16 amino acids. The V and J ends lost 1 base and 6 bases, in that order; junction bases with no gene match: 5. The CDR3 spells CASSLVVLAGGNEQFF. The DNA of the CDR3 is TGTGCCAGCAGCTTAGTAGTTCTAGCGGGAGGCAATGAGCAGTTCTTC.

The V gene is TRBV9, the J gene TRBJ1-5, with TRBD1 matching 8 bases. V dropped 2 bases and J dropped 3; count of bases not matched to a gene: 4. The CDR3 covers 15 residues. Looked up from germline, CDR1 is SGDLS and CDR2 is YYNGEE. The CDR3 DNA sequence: TGTGCCAGCAGCGTTTCAGGGGGCGTCAATCAGCCCCAGCATTTT. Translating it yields CASSVSGGVNQPQHF.